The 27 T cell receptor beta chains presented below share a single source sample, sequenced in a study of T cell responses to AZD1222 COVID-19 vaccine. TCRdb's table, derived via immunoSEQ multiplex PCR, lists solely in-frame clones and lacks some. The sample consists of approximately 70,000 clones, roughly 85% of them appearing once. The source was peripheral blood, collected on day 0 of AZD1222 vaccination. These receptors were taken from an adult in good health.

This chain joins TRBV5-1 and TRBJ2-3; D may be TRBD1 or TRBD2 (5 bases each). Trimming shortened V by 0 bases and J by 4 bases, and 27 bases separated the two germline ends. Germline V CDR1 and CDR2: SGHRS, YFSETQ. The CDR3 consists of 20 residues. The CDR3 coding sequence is TGCGCCAGCAGCTTGGACAAGCAGGGTAGAAGAGTGGGGAGTGCAGATACGCAGTATTTT. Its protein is CASSLDKQGRRVGSADTQYF.

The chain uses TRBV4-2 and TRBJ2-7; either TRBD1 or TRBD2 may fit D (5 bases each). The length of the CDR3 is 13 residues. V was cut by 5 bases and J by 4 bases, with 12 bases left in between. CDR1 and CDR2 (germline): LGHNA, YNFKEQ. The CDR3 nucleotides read TGTGCCAGCAGCGGGGGTGGTTCATACGAGCAGTACTTC. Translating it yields CASSGGGSYEQYF.

The CDR3 protein is CASSLSGSFYEQYF. The CDR3 DNA is TGTGCCAGCAGCTTGAGCGGGAGTTTCTACGAGCAGTACTTC. The rearrangement uses TRBV5-6 and TRBJ2-7; 8 nucleotides match TRBD2. The CDR3 spans 14 residues. Trimming removed 1 base from V and 3 bases from J; junction bases left unmatched: 3. Looked up from germline, CDR1 is SGHDT and CDR2 is YYEEEE.

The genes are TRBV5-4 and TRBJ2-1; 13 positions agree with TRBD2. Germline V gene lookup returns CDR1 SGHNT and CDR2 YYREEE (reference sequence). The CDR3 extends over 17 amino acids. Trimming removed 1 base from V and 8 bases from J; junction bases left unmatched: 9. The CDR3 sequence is CASSLRTSGRTGDEQFF. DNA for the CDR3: TGTGCCAGCAGCTTGAGGACTAGCGGGAGAACTGGGGATGAGCAGTTCTTC.

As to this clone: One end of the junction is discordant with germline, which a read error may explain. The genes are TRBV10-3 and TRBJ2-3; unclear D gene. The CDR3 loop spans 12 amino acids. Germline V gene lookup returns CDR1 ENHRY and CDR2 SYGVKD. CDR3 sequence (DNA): TGTGCCATCAGGGAGTTGGGAGATACGCAGTATTTT. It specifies CAIRELGDTQYF.

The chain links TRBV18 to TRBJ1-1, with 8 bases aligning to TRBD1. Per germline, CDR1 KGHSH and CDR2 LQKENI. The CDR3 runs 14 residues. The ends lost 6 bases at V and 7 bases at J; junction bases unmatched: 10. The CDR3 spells CASSLFQTGDEAFF. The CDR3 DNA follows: TGTGCCAGCTCGCTTTTCCAGACAGGGGATGAAGCTTTCTTT.

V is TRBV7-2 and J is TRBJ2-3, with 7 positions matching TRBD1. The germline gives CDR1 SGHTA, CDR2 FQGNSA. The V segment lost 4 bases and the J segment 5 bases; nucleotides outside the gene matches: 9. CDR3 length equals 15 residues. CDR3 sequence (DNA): TGTGCCAGCAGCTCTAGACAGGGATGGGGAGATACGCAGTATTTT. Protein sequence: CASSSRQGWGDTQYF. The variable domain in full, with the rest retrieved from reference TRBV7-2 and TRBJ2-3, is GAGVSQSPSNKVTEKGKDVELRCDPISGHTALYWYRQSLGQGLEFLIYFQGNSAPDKSGLPSDRFSAERTGGSVSTLTIQRTQQEDSAVYLCASSSRQGWGDTQYFGPGTRLTVL.

The CDR3: CASSQTSGTLYNEQFF. CDR3 bases: TGCGCCAGCAGCCAGACGAGCGGGACTTTATACAATGAGCAGTTCTTC. The chain employs TRBV4-1 and TRBJ2-1; 7 bases align to TRBD2. The V gene end was trimmed by 3 bases and the J gene end by 4 bases; junction bases not matched to a gene: 9. Germline-derived CDR1 and CDR2 are MGHRA and YSYEKL. The CDR3 extends over 16 amino acids.

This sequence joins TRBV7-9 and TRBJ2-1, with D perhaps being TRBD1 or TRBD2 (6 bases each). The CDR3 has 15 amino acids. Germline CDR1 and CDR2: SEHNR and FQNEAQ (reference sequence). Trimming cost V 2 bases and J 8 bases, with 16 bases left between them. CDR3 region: CASSLSMRGEHEQFF. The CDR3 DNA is TGTGCCAGCAGCTTATCGATGAGGGGGGAGCATGAGCAGTTCTTC.

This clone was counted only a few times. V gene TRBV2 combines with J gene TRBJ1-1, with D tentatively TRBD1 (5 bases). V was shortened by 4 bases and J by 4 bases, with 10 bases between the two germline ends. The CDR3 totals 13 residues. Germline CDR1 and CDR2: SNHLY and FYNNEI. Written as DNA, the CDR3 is TGTGCCAGCAGTGCTGGGACCCCCACTGAAGCTTTCTTT. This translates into CASSAGTPTEAFF.

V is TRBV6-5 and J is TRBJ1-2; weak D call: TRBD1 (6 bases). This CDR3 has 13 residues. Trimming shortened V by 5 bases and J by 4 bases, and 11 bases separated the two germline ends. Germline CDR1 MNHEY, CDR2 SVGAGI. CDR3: CASSLDRLYGYTF. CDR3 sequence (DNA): TGTGCCAGCAGTCTGGACAGACTCTATGGCTACACCTTC.

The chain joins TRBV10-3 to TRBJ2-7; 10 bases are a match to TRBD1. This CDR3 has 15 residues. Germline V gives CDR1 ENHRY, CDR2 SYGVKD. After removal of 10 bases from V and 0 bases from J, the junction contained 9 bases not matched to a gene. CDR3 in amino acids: CATRGTGASSYEQYF. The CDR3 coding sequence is TGTGCCACCCGGGGGACAGGGGCGAGCTCCTACGAGCAGTACTTC.

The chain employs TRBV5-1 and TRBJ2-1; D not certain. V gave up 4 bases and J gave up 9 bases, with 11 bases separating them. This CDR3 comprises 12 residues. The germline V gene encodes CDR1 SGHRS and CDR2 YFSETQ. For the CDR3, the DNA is TGCGCCAGCAGCCGCGAAGGGTTTGAGCAGTTCTTC. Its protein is CASSREGFEQFF.

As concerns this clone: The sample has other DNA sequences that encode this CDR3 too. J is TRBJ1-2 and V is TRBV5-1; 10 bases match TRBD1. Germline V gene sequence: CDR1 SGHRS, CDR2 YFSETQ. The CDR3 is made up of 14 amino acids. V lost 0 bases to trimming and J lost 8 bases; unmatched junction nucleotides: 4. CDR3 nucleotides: TGCGCCAGCAGCTTGGAACCGACAGGGGGCGGCTACACCTTC. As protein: CASSLEPTGGGYTF.

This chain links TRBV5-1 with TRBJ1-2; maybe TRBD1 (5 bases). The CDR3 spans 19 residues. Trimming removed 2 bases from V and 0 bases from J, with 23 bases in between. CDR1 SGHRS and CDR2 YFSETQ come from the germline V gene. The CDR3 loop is CASSLRGPLEFVSNYGYTF. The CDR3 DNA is TGCGCCAGCAGCTTAAGGGGTCCCCTTGAGTTTGTTTCTAACTATGGCTACACCTTC.

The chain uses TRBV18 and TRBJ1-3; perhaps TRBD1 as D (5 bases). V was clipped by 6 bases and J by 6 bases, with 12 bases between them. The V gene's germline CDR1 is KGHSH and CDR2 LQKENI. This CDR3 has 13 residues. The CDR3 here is CASSAGQINTIYF. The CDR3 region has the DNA TGTGCCAGCTCGGCGGGGCAAATAAACACCATATATTTT.

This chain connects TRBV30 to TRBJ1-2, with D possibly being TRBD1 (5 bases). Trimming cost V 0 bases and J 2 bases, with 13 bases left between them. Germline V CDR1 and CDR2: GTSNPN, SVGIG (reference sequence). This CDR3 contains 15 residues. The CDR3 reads CAWSVPRGLNYGYTF. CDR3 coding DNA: TGTGCCTGGAGTGTACCTCGGGGGTTAAACTATGGCTACACCTTC.

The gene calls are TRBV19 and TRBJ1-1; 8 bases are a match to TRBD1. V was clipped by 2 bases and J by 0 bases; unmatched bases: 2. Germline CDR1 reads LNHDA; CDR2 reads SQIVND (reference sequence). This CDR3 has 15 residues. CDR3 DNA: TGTGCCAGTAGTATATCAGGGGGCATGAACACTGAAGCTTTCTTT. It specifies CASSISGGMNTEAFF.

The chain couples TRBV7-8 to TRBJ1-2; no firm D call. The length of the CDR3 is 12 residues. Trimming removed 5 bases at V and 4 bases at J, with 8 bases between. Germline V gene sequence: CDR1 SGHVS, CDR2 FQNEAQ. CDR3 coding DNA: TGTGCCAGCAGCCCGAGGGCCTATGGCTACACCTTC. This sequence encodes CASSPRAYGYTF.

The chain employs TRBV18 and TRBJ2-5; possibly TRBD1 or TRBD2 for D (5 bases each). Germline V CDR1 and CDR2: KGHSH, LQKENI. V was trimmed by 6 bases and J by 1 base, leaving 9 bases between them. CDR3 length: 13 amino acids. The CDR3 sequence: CASSPGTQETQYF. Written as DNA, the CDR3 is TGTGCCAGCTCCCCCGGGACCCAAGAGACCCAGTACTTC. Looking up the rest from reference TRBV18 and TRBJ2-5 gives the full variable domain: NAGVMQNPRHLVRRRGQEARLRCSPMKGHSHVYWYRQLPEEGLKFMVYLQKENIIDESGMPKERFSAEFPKEGPSILRIQQVVRGDSAAYFCASSPGTQETQYFGPGTRLLVL.

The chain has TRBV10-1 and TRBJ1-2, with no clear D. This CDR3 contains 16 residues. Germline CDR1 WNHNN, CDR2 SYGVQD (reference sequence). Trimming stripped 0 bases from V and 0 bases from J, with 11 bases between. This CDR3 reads CASSESVGDTNYGYTF. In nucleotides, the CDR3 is TGCGCCAGCAGTGAGTCGGTCGGAGACACTAACTATGGCTACACCTTC.

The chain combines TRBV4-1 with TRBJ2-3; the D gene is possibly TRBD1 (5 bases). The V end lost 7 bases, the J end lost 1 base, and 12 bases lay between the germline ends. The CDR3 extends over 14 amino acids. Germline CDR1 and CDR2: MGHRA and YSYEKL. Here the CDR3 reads CASTRQLGTDTQYF. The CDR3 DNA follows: TGCGCCAGCACCCGACAGTTGGGCACAGATACGCAGTATTTT.

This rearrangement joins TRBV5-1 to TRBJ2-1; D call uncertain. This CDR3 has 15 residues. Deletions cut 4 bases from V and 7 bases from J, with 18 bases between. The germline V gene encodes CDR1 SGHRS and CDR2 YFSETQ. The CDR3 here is CASSDGVAIRNEQFF. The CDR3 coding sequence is TGCGCCAGCAGCGATGGGGTGGCCATCAGGAATGAGCAGTTCTTC.

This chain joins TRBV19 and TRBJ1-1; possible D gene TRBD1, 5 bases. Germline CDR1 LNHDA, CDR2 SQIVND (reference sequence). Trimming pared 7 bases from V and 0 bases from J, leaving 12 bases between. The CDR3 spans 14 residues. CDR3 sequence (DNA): TGTGCCAGTATGGGACTTGTATTGAACACTGAAGCTTTCTTT. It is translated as CASMGLVLNTEAFF. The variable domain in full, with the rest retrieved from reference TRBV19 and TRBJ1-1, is DGGITQSPKYLFRKEGQNVTLSCEQNLNHDAMYWYRQDPGQGLRLIYYSQIVNDFQKGDIAEGYSVSREKKESFPLTVTSAQKNPTAFYLCASMGLVLNTEAFFGQGTRLTVV.

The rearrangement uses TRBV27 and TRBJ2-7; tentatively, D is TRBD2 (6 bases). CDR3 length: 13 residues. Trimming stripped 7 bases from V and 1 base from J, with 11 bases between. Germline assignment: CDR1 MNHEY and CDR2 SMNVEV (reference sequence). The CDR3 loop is CASMGGASYEQYF. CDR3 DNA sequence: TGTGCCAGCATGGGGGGAGCTTCCTACGAGCAGTACTTC.

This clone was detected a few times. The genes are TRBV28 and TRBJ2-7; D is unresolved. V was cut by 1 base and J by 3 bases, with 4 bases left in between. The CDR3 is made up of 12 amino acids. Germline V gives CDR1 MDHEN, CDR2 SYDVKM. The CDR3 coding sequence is TGTGCCAGCAGTTTATTCGACTACGAGCAGTACTTC. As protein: CASSLFDYEQYF.

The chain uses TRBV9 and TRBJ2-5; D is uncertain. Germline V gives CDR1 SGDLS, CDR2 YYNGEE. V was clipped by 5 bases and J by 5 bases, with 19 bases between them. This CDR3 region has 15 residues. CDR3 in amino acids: CASSATFRTGETQYF. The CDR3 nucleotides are TGTGCCAGCAGTGCTACTTTTAGAACCGGGGAGACCCAGTACTTC.